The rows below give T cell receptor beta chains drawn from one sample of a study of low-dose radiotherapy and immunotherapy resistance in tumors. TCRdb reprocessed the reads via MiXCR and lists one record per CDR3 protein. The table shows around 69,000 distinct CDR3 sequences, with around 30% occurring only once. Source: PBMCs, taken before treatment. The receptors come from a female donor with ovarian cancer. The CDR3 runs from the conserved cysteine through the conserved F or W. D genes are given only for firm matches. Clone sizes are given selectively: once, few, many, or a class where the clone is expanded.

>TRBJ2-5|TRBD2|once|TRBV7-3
CASSSGLAGVALETQYF
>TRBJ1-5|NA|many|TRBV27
CASSLTVREQPQHF
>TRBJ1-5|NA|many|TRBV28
CASSPKTGKIGQPQHF
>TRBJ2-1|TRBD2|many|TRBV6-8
CASSYFTASGRNEQFF
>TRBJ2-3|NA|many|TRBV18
CASSRSRADTQYF
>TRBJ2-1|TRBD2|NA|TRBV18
CASSPLAGVLNEQFF
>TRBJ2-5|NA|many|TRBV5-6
CASSLDSWEETQYF
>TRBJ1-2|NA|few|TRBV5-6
CASSLEKIPNYGYTF
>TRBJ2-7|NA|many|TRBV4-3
CASSQGVGEHYEQYF
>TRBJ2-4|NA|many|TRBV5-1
CASSLGGAKNIQYF
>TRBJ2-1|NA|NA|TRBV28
CASSFVAYNEQFF
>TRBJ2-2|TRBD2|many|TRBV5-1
CASPQLAGFANTGELFF
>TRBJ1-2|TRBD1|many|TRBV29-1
CSVERTGSGYTF
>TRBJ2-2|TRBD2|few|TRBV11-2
CASSLHLAGATGELFF
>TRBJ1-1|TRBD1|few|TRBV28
CASSLARQGAPEAFF
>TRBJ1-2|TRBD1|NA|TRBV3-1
CASTPGQGRGYTF
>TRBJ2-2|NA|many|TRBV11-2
CASSPRRGVREVNTGELFF
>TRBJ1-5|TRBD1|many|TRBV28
CASSLNRGQSPQHF
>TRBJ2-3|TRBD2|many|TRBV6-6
CASRGLDTDTQYF
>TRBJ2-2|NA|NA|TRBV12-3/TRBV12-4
CASSFTENTGELFF
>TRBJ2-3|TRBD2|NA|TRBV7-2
CASSDRGSGGPRTDTQYF
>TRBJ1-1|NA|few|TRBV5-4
CASSSTQELNTEAFF
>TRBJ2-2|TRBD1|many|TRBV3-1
CASSQAVGTGVTGELFF
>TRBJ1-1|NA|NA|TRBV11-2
CASSLNGGVMYTEAFF
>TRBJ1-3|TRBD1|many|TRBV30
CAWRGQAFSGNTIYF
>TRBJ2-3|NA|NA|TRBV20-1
CSVTPPGLITDTQYF
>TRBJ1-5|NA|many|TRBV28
CASSPRAPGGNQPQHF
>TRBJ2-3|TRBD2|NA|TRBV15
CATSMRRGGREDTQYF
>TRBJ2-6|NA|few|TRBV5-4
CASSPGLMSDYVSSSGANVLTF